This TCR beta chain was sequenced for a study of cytomegalovirus exposure and HLA in healthy donors. PCR primers comprised 60 Vbeta and 13 Jbeta primers. Here immunoSEQ multiplex PCR was the method, and the copy in TCRdb shows in-frame clones only, minus some. The listing contains approximately 190,000 clones. CDR3 length: 16 residues. The germline V gene has CDR1 MNHEY and CDR2 SVGAGI. Trimming took 0 bases from V and 3 from J, leaving 9 bases between them. Specimen: PBMCs. The TCR sequence derives from a boy aged 10-17 years in good health and CMV-seronegative. V and J are TRBV6-5 and TRBJ2-6; weak D call: TRBD2 (5 bases). DNA of the CDR3: TGTGCCAGCAGTTACTCGGTGGGAGATGGGGCCAACGTCCTGACTTTC. Residues: CASSYSVGDGANVLTF.